The subject of this entry is one T cell receptor beta chain. The CDR3 has 14 amino acids. The germline gives CDR1 LGHNA, CDR2 YSLEER. Trimming at V came to 1 base and at J to 9 bases, leaving 6 bases not matched to a gene. These data are taken from a study of blood T cell repertoires in COVID-19. Study overall: Italy, Spain and the United States were the sources of the convalescent and acute COVID-19 samples. From T cells, B-cell-depleted T cells, or PBMCs came the material, which was cDNA or gDNA.

Some clones are missing from TCRdb's copy, which holds only in-frame ones; the method was immunoSEQ multiplex PCR. The repertoire includes some 210,000 clones, 81% of them detected once, and 8% to 9.5% sits in the top ten. The rearrangement joins TRBV4-3 to TRBJ1-2, with 9 bases identical to TRBD1. Sequencing was carried out using PBMCs or T cells enriched from blood (not recorded which). The clonotype comes from a woman aged 45-65 years with acute COVID-19. The CDR3 here is CASSQAGTGWRYTF. The CDR3 DNA reads as TGCGCCAGCAGCCAAGCGGGGACAGGGTGGCGCTACACCTTC.